This TCR beta chain was recorded in a study of blood T cell repertoires in COVID-19. Study-level background: Both acute and convalescent COVID-19 samples were obtained from the United States, Italy and Spain.

The CDR3 extends over 17 amino acids. The J segment lost 7 bases and the V segment lost 0 bases, leaving 12 bases of the junction unmatched. Germline-derived CDR1 and CDR2 are SGHNT and YYREEE (reference sequence). Authors' data handling: Nucleated cell counts were estimated from reference gene primer amplification. Profiling relied on immunoSEQ multiplex PCR, and the TCRdb table lists in-frame clones only, not all of them. The V and J calls and clone size were taken over from that table, and D and trimming were inferred from the DNA. The sample holds 200,000 or so clones, around 90% seen once. The sequence came from a man between 60 and 75 years old who had recovered from COVID-19. This chain uses TRBV5-4 with TRBJ1-2, with 10 positions matching TRBD1. Specimen: peripheral blood. CDR3 loop: CASSLEGRTGGLGGYTF. The DNA for the CDR3 is TGTGCCAGCAGCTTGGAGGGACGGACAGGGGGTCTGGGTGGCTACACCTTC.